One sample yielded the 22 T cell receptor beta chains listed below, sequenced in a study of blood T cell repertoires in COVID-19. Sequenced by immunoSEQ multiplex PCR; TCRdb stores in-frame clones only, minus some. The profile covers 150,000 to 200,000 clones, with 65% to 85% appearing a single time and roughly 5% taken by the ten largest. The material sequenced was PBMCs or T cells enriched from blood (not recorded which). The receptor set was obtained from a man aged 65-85 years who had been exposed to COVID-19.

The chain couples TRBV7-3 to TRBJ2-3, with 14 bases that match TRBD2. Germline CDR1 reads SGHTA; CDR2 reads FQGTGA. Trimming took 4 bases from V and 5 from J; bases not matched to a gene: 5. This CDR3 spans 16 amino acids. The CDR3: CASSSGLAGGQDTQYF. DNA of the CDR3: TGTGCCAGCAGCTCCGGACTAGCGGGGGGCCAAGATACGCAGTATTTT.

This chain connects TRBV5-1 to TRBJ1-3; no clear D gene. V shed 2 bases and J shed 1 base, with 7 bases lying between them. This CDR3 is built from 14 residues. Germline loops: CDR1 SGHRS, CDR2 YFSETQ. In DNA, the CDR3 is TGCGCCAGCAGCTTTGCCACTTCTGGAAACACCATATATTTT. This sequence encodes CASSFATSGNTIYF.

The chain uses TRBV3-1 (or the pseudogene TRBV3-2) and TRBJ1-2, with a weak D call TRBD1 (5 bases). Trimming took off 4 bases at V and 4 bases at J, with 7 bases between the two ends. Per germline, CDR1 LGHDT and CDR2 YNNKEL (reference sequence). The CDR3 runs 12 residues. CDR3 amino acids: CASSPGGYGYTF. CDR3 DNA: TGTGCCAGCAGCCCCGGGGGCTATGGCTACACCTTC.

The chain couples TRBV2 to TRBJ1-1; D perhaps matches TRBD1 (5 bases). Looked up from germline, CDR1 is SNHLY and CDR2 is FYNNEI. CDR3 length equals 13 residues. V was shortened by 5 bases and J by 3 bases, with 10 bases between the two germline ends. CDR3 sequence (DNA): TGTGCCAGCAGTTACCCGGGGGACACTGAAGCTTTCTTT. It encodes CASSYPGDTEAFF.

The J gene is TRBJ1-4, the V gene TRBV5-6; D perhaps matches TRBD1 (5 bases). Germline CDR1 SGHDT, CDR2 YYEEEE. The CDR3 runs to 15 residues. V shed 3 bases and J shed 3 bases, with 12 bases lying between them. The CDR3 loop is CASSYSWGANEKLFF. CDR3 nucleotides: TGTGCCAGCAGCTATTCATGGGGGGCTAATGAAAAACTGTTTTTT. The entire variable domain, with the rest obtained from reference TRBV5-6 and TRBJ1-4, is as follows: DAGVTQSPTHLIKTRGQQVTLRCSPKSGHDTVSWYQQALGQGPQFIFQYYEEEERQRGNFPDRFSGHQFPNYSSELNVNALLLGDSALYLCASSYSWGANEKLFFGSGTQLSVL.

The rearrangement links TRBV12-3 or TRBV12-4 to TRBJ1-1, with D possibly being TRBD1 (5 bases). Trimming pared 8 bases from V and 1 base from J, leaving 11 bases between. The CDR3 runs to 13 residues. CDR3 DNA sequence: TGTGCCAGCGCCTTCACAGGGAACACTGAAGCTTTCTTT. Amino acid sequence: CASAFTGNTEAFF.

The chain links TRBV7-2 to TRBJ2-1; perhaps TRBD1 as D (6 bases). Germline values: CDR1 SGHTA, CDR2 FQGNSA. The CDR3 has 18 residues. V shed 4 bases and J shed 2 bases, with 21 bases lying between them. As DNA, the CDR3 is TGTGCCAGCAGCTCTCCACCCGCCAGGGGCGGGCCCTACAATGAGCAGTTCTTC. This codes for CASSSPPARGGPYNEQFF.

This chain connects TRBV9 to TRBJ1-1; D remains ambiguous. This CDR3 has 13 residues. Germline V gene lookup returns CDR1 SGDLS and CDR2 YYNGEE. Trimming took 0 bases from V and 5 from J, leaving 8 bases between them. CDR3 DNA: TGTGCCAGCAGCGTAGCTCTAGATACTGAAGCTTTCTTT. The encoded protein is CASSVALDTEAFF.

The J gene is TRBJ2-7, the V gene TRBV5-5; D uncertain. Trimming stripped 0 bases from V and 2 bases from J, with 12 bases between. CDR3 size: 15 residues. Germline lookup yields CDR1 SGHKS and CDR2 YYEKEE (reference sequence). The CDR3 spells CASSLDNLPAYEQYF. CDR3 DNA: TGTGCCAGCAGCTTGGACAACCTTCCTGCCTACGAGCAGTACTTC. The variable domain in full, with the rest retrieved from reference TRBV5-5 and TRBJ2-7, is DAGVTQSPTHLIKTRGQQVTLRCSPISGHKSVSWYQQVLGQGPQFIFQYYEKEERGRGNFPDRFSARQFPNYSSELNVNALLLGDSALYLCASSLDNLPAYEQYFGPGTRLTVT.

The CDR3 loop reads CASSALEGRANYGYTF. The CDR3 region has the DNA TGTGCCAGCAGTGCCCTGGAGGGTAGGGCTAACTATGGCTACACCTTC. The chain uses TRBV2 and TRBJ1-2, with D uncertain. Looked up from germline, CDR1 is SNHLY and CDR2 is FYNNEI. V shed 4 bases and J shed 0 bases, with 15 bases lying between them. There are 16 residues in the CDR3.

The chain employs TRBV19 and TRBJ1-5, with 10 bases aligning to TRBD1. Germline CDR1 LNHDA, CDR2 SQIVND (reference sequence). This CDR3 has 15 residues. J lost 5 bases, V lost 6 bases, and 7 bases had no gene match. For the CDR3, the DNA is TGTGCCAGTAGGACGATGGGGACAGGGGATCAGCCCCAGCATTTT. Protein product: CASRTMGTGDQPQHF.

V usage is TRBV6-1 and J usage is TRBJ2-7, with a tentative D call TRBD1 (5 bases). Germline V CDR1 and CDR2: MNHNS, SASEGT. The CDR3 contains 15 residues. Trimming took 2 bases from V and 3 from J, leaving 14 bases between them. CDR3 loop: CASSESMGLYYEQYF. The CDR3 nucleotides are TGTGCCAGCAGTGAATCTATGGGGCTTTACTACGAGCAGTACTTC.

The J gene is TRBJ1-1, the V gene TRBV6-5; tentatively, D is TRBD1 (6 bases). The CDR3 spans 13 residues. V dropped 11 bases and J dropped 5 bases, with 18 bases sitting between them. Germline assignment: CDR1 MNHEY and CDR2 SVGAGI. This CDR3 reads CAAGAGVGTEAFF. The CDR3 bases are TGTGCCGCGGGGGCAGGGGTAGGGACTGAAGCTTTCTTT.

This chain uses TRBV11-2 with TRBJ2-7; TRBD1 agrees at 8 bases. The CDR3 is 16 residues long. Looked up from germline, CDR1 is SGHAT and CDR2 is FQNNGV. With V trimmed by 0 bases and J by 1 base, 5 bases remained unmatched. In DNA form, the CDR3 reads TGTGCCAGCAGCTTAGATGACAGGGGAGTTTCCTACGAGCAGTACTTC. Its protein is CASSLDDRGVSYEQYF.

The V gene is TRBV2, the J gene TRBJ1-1; unclear D gene. This CDR3 is built from 15 residues. V was clipped by 4 bases and J by 4 bases, with 16 bases between them. Per the germline V gene, CDR1 is SNHLY and CDR2 is FYNNEI. The CDR3 sequence: CASSGLPKRGTEAFF. In nucleotides, the CDR3 is TGTGCCAGCAGTGGCTTGCCCAAACGGGGCACTGAAGCTTTCTTT. Together with reference TRBV2 and TRBJ1-1, the CDR3 gives the full variable domain: EPEVTQTPSHQVTQMGQEVILRCVPISNHLYFYWYRQILGQKVEFLVSFYNNEISEKSEIFDDQFSVERPDGSNFTLKIRSTKLEDSAMYFCASSGLPKRGTEAFFGQGTRLTVV.

This clone was observed once. J is TRBJ2-5 and V is TRBV5-6; no reliable D call. Germline CDR1 and CDR2: SGHDT and YYEEEE. The CDR3 is 11 residues long. Trimming shortened V by 5 bases and J by 1 base, and 3 bases separated the two germline ends. CDR3 sequence (DNA): TGTGCCAGCAGGCGCCAAGAGACCCAGTACTTC. Protein: CASRRQETQYF.

This chain joins TRBV28 and TRBJ2-3; 7 nucleotides match TRBD2. CDR1 is MDHEN, CDR2 SYDVKM, per germline. This CDR3 region has 13 residues. Trimming cost V 6 bases and J 4 bases; bases outside gene matches: 4. In DNA form, the CDR3 reads TGTGCCAGCAGGGTGGGGGGGTCAGATACGCAGTATTTT. The encoded protein is CASRVGGSDTQYF.

This clone was seen a single time. The rearrangement joins TRBV19 to TRBJ2-6; possibly TRBD2 for D (5 bases). Trimming stripped 6 bases from V and 4 bases from J, with 19 bases between. The CDR3 is 17 residues long. Germline CDR1 LNHDA, CDR2 SQIVND (reference sequence). The CDR3 sequence is CASSSEERVSGANVLTF. The CDR3 bases are TGTGCCAGTAGCTCAGAGGAGAGGGTGTCCGGGGCCAACGTCCTGACTTTC.

This chain connects TRBV13 to TRBJ2-5; 7 nucleotides match TRBD1. The junction had 10 bases not matched to a gene; V was cut back by 5 bases and J by 4 bases. The germline V gene encodes CDR1 PRHDT and CDR2 FYEKMQ (reference sequence). This CDR3 contains 15 residues. The CDR3 sequence: CASSPRITGVETQYF. The CDR3 DNA follows: TGTGCCAGCAGCCCGCGCATTACAGGGGTAGAGACCCAGTACTTC.

The J gene is TRBJ2-2, the V gene TRBV5-1; D perhaps matches TRBD2 (6 bases). The CDR3 runs to 15 residues. Trimming removed 5 bases from V and 1 base from J, with 12 bases in between. Germline values: CDR1 SGHRS, CDR2 YFSETQ. The CDR3 DNA is TGCGCCAGCAGAGGTAGCGGACGGAACACCGGGGAGCTGTTTTTT. This translates into CASRGSGRNTGELFF.

A few counts support this clone. The genes are TRBV4-1 and TRBJ2-1; 8 bases line up with TRBD1. Germline V gives CDR1 MGHRA, CDR2 YSYEKL. This CDR3 comprises 16 residues. V lost 0 bases and J lost 1; bases outside the gene matches: 2. CDR3 DNA sequence: TGCGCCAGCAGCCAAGAGACAGGGGTGTCCTACAATGAGCAGTTCTTC. Amino acids: CASSQETGVSYNEQFF.

The chain links TRBV5-1 to TRBJ1-1, with 8 positions matching TRBD1. The CDR3 is made up of 15 amino acids. Per germline, CDR1 SGHRS and CDR2 YFSETQ. Unmatched junction bases numbered 11, after V lost 4 bases and J lost 6 bases. This CDR3 reads CASSPRTGSAPEAFF. The DNA for the CDR3 is TGCGCCAGCAGCCCTCGGACAGGGTCGGCCCCTGAAGCTTTCTTT.